Detailed here is one TCR beta chain. The sample comes from a study of a mutant IDH1 vaccine in newly diagnosed glioma. The overall study: Males made up 62.5% and females about 38% of treated patients, whose mean age was about 40 years. Those enrolled had earlier been treated with radiotherapy, temozolomide, or both, mostly both.

CDR1 SGHTA and CDR2 FQGNSA come from the germline V gene. This CDR3 is 19 amino acids long. Trimming took 5 bases from V and 2 from J; bases not matched to a gene: 13. Time point here: baseline, week 1 (first vaccination visit). Treatment given: pre-vaccination baseline after standard-of-care therapy. The donor cohort comprised cases of new WHO grade 3 or 4 IDH1-mutant, ATRX-lost astrocytoma. Clones were read by immunoSEQ multiplex PCR, and TCRdb kept only the in-frame ones, dropping some. This table has approximately 70,000 clones, approximately 85% appearing once. The gene calls are TRBV7-2 and TRBJ2-5; 14 positions match TRBD2. Sample: PBMCs, taken from a glioma patient treated with radiotherapy, temozolomide or both. The sequence came from a man aged 45-65 years with glioma. As DNA, the CDR3 is TGTGCCAGCAGCATCACCCGCCGGACTAGCGGGAGGAAACAAGAGACCCAGTACTTC. This translates into CASSITRRTSGRKQETQYF.